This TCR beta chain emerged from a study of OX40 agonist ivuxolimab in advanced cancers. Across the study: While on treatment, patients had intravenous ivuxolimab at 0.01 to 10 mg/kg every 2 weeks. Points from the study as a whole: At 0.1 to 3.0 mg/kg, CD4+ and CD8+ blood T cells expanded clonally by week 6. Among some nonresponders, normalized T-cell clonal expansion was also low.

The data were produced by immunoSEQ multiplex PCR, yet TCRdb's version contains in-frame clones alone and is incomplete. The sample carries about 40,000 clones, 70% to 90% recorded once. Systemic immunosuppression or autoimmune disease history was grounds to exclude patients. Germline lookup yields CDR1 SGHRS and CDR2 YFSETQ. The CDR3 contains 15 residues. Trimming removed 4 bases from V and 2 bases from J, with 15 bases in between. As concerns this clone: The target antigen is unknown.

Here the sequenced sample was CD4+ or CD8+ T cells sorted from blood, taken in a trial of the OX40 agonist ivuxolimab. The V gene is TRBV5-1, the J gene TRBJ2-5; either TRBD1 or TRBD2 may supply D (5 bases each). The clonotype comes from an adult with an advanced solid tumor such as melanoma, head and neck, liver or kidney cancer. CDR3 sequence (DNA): TGCGCCAGCAGCCGGGACGGCGCACCTCAAGAGACCCAGTACTTC. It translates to CASSRDGAPQETQYF.